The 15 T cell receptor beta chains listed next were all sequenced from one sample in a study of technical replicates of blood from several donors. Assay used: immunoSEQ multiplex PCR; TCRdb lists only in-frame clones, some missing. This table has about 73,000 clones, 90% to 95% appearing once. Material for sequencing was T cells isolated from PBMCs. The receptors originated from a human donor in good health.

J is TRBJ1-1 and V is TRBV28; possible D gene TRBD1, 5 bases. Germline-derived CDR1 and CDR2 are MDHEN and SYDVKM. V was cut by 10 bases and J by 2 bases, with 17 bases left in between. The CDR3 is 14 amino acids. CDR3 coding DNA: TGTGCCACCATATCCCAGGGATTTAACACTGAAGCTTTCTTT. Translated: CATISQGFNTEAFF.

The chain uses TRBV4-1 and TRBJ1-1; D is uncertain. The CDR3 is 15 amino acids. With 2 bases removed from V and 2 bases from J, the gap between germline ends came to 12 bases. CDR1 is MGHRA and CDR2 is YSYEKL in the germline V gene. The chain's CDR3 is CASSQSSLRNTEAFF. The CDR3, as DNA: TGCGCCAGCAGCCAATCGTCACTACGAAACACTGAAGCTTTCTTT.

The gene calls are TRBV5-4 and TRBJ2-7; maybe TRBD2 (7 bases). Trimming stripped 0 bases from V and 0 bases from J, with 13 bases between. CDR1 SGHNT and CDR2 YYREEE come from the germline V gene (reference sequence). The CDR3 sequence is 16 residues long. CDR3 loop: CASSLAAGARSYEQYF. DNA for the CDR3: TGTGCCAGCAGCTTGGCTGCGGGGGCCCGCTCCTACGAGCAGTACTTC.

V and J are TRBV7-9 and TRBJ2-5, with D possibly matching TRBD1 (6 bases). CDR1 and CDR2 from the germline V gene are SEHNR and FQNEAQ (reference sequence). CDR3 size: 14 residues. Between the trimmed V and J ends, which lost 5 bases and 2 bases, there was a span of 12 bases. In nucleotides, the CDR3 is TGTGCCAGCAGCCTGGCAGGGGTTCAAGAGACCCAGTACTTC. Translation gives CASSLAGVQETQYF.

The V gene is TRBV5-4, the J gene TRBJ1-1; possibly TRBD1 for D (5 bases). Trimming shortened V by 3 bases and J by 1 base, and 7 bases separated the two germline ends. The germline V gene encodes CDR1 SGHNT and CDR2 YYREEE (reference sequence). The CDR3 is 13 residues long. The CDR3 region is CASSYRGNTEAFF. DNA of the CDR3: TGTGCCAGCAGCTATAGGGGGAACACTGAAGCTTTCTTT.

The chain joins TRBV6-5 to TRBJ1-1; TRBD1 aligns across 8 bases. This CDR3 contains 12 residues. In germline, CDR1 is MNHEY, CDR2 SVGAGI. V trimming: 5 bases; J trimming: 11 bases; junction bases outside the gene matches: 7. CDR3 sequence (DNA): TGTGCCAGCAGTCGCGGGACAGGCATGGCTTTCTTT. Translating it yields CASSRGTGMAFF.

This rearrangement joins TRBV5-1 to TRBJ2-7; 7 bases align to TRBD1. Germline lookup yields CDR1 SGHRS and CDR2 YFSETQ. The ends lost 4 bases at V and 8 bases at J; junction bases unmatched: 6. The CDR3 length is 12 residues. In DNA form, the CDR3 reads TGCGCCAGCAGCCTCGGACAGGCAAAGCAGTACTTC. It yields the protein CASSLGQAKQYF.

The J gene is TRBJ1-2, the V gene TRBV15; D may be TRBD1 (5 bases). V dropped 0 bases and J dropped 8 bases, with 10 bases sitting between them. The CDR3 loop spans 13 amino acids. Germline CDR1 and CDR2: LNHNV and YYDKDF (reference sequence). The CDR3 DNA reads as TGTGCCACCAGCAGAGACAGGGCTTTAGGCTACACCTTC. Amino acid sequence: CATSRDRALGYTF.

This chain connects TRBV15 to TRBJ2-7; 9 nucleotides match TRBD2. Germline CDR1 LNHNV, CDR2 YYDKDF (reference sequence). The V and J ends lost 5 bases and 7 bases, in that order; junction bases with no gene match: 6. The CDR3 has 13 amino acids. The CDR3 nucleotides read TGTGCCACCAGCTCGCGGGGGGGGATTGAGCAGTACTTC. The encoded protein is CATSSRGGIEQYF.

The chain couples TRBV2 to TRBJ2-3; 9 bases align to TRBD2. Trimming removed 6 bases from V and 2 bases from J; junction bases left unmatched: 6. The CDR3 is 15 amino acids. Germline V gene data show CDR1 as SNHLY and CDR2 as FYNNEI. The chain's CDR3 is CASRTSGIHTDTQYF. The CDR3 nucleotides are TGTGCCAGCAGGACTAGCGGTATTCACACAGATACGCAGTATTTT.

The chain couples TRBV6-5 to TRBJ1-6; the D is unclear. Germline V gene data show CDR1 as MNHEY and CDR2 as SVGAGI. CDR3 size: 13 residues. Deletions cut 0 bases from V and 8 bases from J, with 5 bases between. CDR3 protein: CASSYSYDSPLHF. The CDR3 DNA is TGTGCCAGCAGTTACTCGTATGATTCACCCCTCCACTTT.

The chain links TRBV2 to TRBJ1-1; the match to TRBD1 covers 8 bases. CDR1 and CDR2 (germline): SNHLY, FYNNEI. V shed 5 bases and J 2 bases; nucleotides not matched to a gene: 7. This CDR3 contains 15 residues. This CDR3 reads CASSIDRGGNTEAFF. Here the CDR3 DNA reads TGTGCCAGCAGTATCGACAGGGGAGGTAACACTGAAGCTTTCTTT.

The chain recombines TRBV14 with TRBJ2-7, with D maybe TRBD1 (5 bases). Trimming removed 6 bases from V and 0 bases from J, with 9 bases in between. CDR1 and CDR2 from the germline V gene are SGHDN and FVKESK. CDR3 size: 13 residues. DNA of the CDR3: TGTGCCAGCAGTCTAGACAGCTCCTACGAGCAGTACTTC. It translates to CASSLDSSYEQYF.

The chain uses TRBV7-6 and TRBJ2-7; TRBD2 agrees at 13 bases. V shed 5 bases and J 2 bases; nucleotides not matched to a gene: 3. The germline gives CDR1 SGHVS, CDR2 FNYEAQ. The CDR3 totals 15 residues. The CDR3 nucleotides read TGTGCCAGCAGCAAGACTAGCGGGGGGACCTACGAGCAGTACTTC. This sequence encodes CASSKTSGGTYEQYF.

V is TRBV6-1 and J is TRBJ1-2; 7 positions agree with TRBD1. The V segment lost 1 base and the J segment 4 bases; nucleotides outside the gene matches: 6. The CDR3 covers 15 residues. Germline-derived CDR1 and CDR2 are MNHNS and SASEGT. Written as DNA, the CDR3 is TGTGCCAGCAGTGAAGTTGTAGGGGGCGTCTATGGCTACACCTTC. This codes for CASSEVVGGVYGYTF.